The clone carrying this TCR beta chain has a count of ten or more. Germline CDR1 and CDR2: MNHEY and SMNVEV (reference sequence). V lost 5 bases to trimming and J lost 3 bases; unmatched junction nucleotides: 9. The CDR3 length is 16 residues. These data originate in a study of read filtering for tumor transcriptome and immune sequencing. The library was built from about 400 ng RNA with molecular barcoded adaptors for alpha/delta and beta/gamma chains. TCRdb reanalysed the reads using MiXCR and keeps one entry per CDR3 protein. Seen here are about 57,000 distinct CDR3 sequences, less than 25% observed once, and the top ten hold about a sixth.

The J gene is TRBJ2-2, the V gene TRBV27; 7 nucleotides align to TRBD1. What was sequenced was a population of CD138-negative cells sorted from bone marrow. The clonotype was recovered from a donor at least 40 years old with multiple myeloma. The CDR3 here is CASSLQSTGYTGELFF. The CDR3 DNA is TGTGCCAGCAGTCTTCAATCGACAGGGTACACCGGGGAGCTGTTTTTT.